The 27 T cell receptor beta chains reported below all come from one sample, sequenced in a study of CD8 T cells in Susac syndrome. cDNA came from approximately 0.5 to 1 ug RNA primed by random hexamers. TCRdb called the immunoSEQ multiplex PCR reads again in MiXCR, with one record for every CDR3 protein. The table records over 200,000 distinct CDR3 sequences, around 95% of them present only once. Material: CD4+ T cells from PBMCs. The receptors shown here come from a human donor with multiple sclerosis.

This clonotype was counted a single time. V gene TRBV9 combines with J gene TRBJ2-3; D may be TRBD1 or TRBD2 (6 bases each). V lost 2 bases and J lost 2, with 15 bases in between. The germline gives CDR1 SGDLS, CDR2 YYNGEE. The CDR3 has 16 amino acids. The CDR3 nucleotides read TGTGCCAGCAGCGTTAACCAGGGGAGGACCACAGATACGCAGTATTTT. This translates into CASSVNQGRTTDTQYF.

This chain uses TRBV29-1 with TRBJ1-2, with no clear D. CDR1 is SQVTM and CDR2 is ANQGSEA in the germline V gene. The CDR3 contains 13 residues. Between the trimmed V and J ends, which lost 7 bases and 0 bases, there was a span of 12 bases. The CDR3 sequence is CSALGSSNYGYTF. As DNA, the CDR3 is TGCAGCGCGCTGGGCAGTTCTAACTATGGCTACACCTTC.

The CDR3 loop reads CASSEGQATYEQYV. The CDR3 nucleotides read TGCGCCAGCAGCGAGGGACAGGCGACCTACGAGCAGTACGTC. This sequence joins TRBV5-1 and TRBJ2-7; 8 nucleotides agree with TRBD1. Germline-derived CDR1 and CDR2 are SGHRS and YFSETQ. This CDR3 spans 14 amino acids. The V gene end was trimmed by 4 bases and the J gene end by 2 bases; junction bases not matched to a gene: 5.

The rearrangement joins TRBV29-1 to TRBJ1-2; TRBD1 might be the D (5 bases). Deletions cut 6 bases from V and 0 bases from J, with 17 bases between. The germline V gene encodes CDR1 SQVTM and CDR2 ANQGSEA. CDR3 length: 15 amino acids. CDR3 in amino acids: CSVWDPVASNYGYTF. DNA of the CDR3: TGCAGCGTCTGGGACCCCGTCGCCTCTAACTATGGCTACACCTTC. Filled out from reference TRBV29-1 and TRBJ1-2, the complete variable domain reads SAVISQKPSRDICQRGTSLTIQCQVDSQVTMMFWYRQQPGQSLTLIATANQGSEATYESGFVIDKFPISRPNLTFSTLTVSNMSPEDSSIYLCSVWDPVASNYGYTFGSGTRLTVV.

The chain couples TRBV27 to TRBJ1-1; D not resolved. Trimming shortened V by 5 bases and J by 0 bases, and 7 bases separated the two germline ends. The CDR3 loop spans 13 amino acids. CDR1 is MNHEY, CDR2 SMNVEV, per germline (reference sequence). The CDR3 loop is CASSRGLNTEAFF. The CDR3 bases are TGTGCCAGCAGTAGAGGATTGAACACTGAAGCTTTCTTT.

The chain recombines TRBV29-1 with TRBJ1-2; no reliable D call. CDR3 length equals 12 residues. Germline V gene sequence: CDR1 SQVTM, CDR2 ANQGSEA. The V gene lost 5 bases and the J gene lost 6 bases, with 13 bases spanning the gap. CDR3 amino acids: CSVSRPEDGYTF. CDR3 coding DNA: TGCAGCGTTAGCCGGCCGGAGGATGGCTACACCTTC.

The genes are TRBV5-4 and TRBJ1-1, with 7 positions matching TRBD1. This CDR3 comprises 14 residues. The germline gives CDR1 SGHNT, CDR2 YYREEE (reference sequence). V shed 0 bases and J 6 bases; nucleotides not matched to a gene: 5. In DNA, the CDR3 is TGTGCCAGCAGCTTGGAACCAGGGGGAGCTGAAGCTTTCTTT. Its translation is CASSLEPGGAEAFF.

The gene calls are TRBV12-3 or TRBV12-4 and TRBJ1-1; unclear D gene. Trimming cost V 2 bases and J 10 bases, with 5 bases left between them. The CDR3 is made up of 10 amino acids. The CDR3 spells CASSLRAAFF. Written as DNA, the CDR3 is TGTGCCAGCAGTTTAAGGGCAGCTTTCTTT.

This chain uses TRBV20-1 with TRBJ1-1, with D perhaps TRBD1 (6 bases). The CDR3 runs to 11 residues. Looked up from germline, CDR1 is DFQATT and CDR2 is SNEGSKA (reference sequence). The CDR3: CGGELNTEAFF. CDR3 nucleotides: TGCGGGGGCGAATTGAACACTGAAGCTTTCTTT.

The rearrangement links TRBV30 to TRBJ1-2; the D is unclear. Germline values: CDR1 GTSNPN, CDR2 SVGIG (reference sequence). The CDR3 has 13 amino acids. The V end lost 0 bases, the J end lost 8 bases, and 13 bases lay between the germline ends. The CDR3 nucleotides read TGTGCCTGGAGTGTACAAGGACTCCGGGGCTACACCTTC. Protein: CAWSVQGLRGYTF.

The chain joins TRBV3-1 to TRBJ2-1; possibly TRBD2 for D (5 bases). Germline V gene lookup returns CDR1 LGHDT and CDR2 YNNKEL (reference sequence). The CDR3 runs to 15 residues. Trimming pared 2 bases from V and 3 bases from J, leaving 11 bases between. The CDR3 loop reads CASSQTEAGYNEQFF. The CDR3 nucleotides read TGTGCCAGCAGCCAAACGGAGGCGGGCTACAATGAGCAGTTCTTC.

J is TRBJ2-2 and V is TRBV4-2; unclear D gene. V lost 0 bases and J lost 5, with 10 bases in between. The CDR3 runs to 15 residues. Per the germline V gene, CDR1 is LGHNA and CDR2 is YNFKEQ. DNA for the CDR3: TGTGCCAGCAGCCAAGAGCTTGCGCGGACCGGGGAGCTGTTTTTT. This gives the protein CASSQELARTGELFF.

The rearrangement uses TRBV12-3 or TRBV12-4 and TRBJ2-6; D not resolved. The length of the CDR3 is 13 residues. V dropped 8 bases and J dropped 0 bases, with 5 bases sitting between them. The CDR3 DNA sequence: TGTGCCAGCGCCTCCTCTGGGGCCAACGTCCTGACTTTC. Translating gives CASASSGANVLTF.

J is TRBJ2-5 and V is TRBV11-2, with D tentatively TRBD1 or TRBD2 (5 bases each). Germline V lookup: CDR1 SGHAT, CDR2 FQNNGV. The CDR3 has 14 amino acids. V was clipped by 2 bases and J by 4 bases, with 11 bases between them. The CDR3 region is CASSLLTGTETQYF. For the CDR3, the DNA is TGTGCCAGCAGCTTACTAACCGGGACAGAGACCCAGTACTTC.

CDR3 sequence: CASSVSSGGRTDTQYF. CDR3 nucleotides: TGTGCCAGCAGTGTTTCGAGCGGGGGACGGACAGATACGCAGTATTTT. This chain connects TRBV2 to TRBJ2-3; 8 bases line up with TRBD2. J gave up 3 bases and V 4 bases, and 9 bases lay outside the gene matches. The germline V gene encodes CDR1 SNHLY and CDR2 FYNNEI. This CDR3 contains 16 residues.

The chain has TRBV4-1 and TRBJ1-1; D is unclear. From germline, CDR1 is MGHRA and CDR2 YSYEKL. Trimming shortened V by 6 bases and J by 11 bases, and 7 bases separated the two germline ends. There are 9 residues in the CDR3. The chain's CDR3 is CASRARAFF. The CDR3 coding sequence is TGCGCCAGCAGGGCCCGGGCTTTCTTT.

The chain uses TRBV5-1 and TRBJ2-1; 7 bases fit TRBD2. The CDR3 runs 14 residues. V shed 9 bases, J shed 8 bases, and the junction held 14 bases outside the gene matches. Germline values: CDR1 SGHRS, CDR2 YFSETQ. For the CDR3, the DNA is TGCGCCACCCGACTAGCCCAATCGTTCGATGAGCAGTTCTTC. It translates to CATRLAQSFDEQFF.

This clonotype was recorded only once. The chain uses TRBV9 and TRBJ2-5, with D possibly being TRBD1 or TRBD2 (5 bases each). Germline loops: CDR1 SGDLS, CDR2 YYNGEE. The V end lost 4 bases, the J end lost 3 bases, and 13 bases lay between the germline ends. This CDR3 comprises 14 residues. The CDR3 sequence is CASSLRGTEETQYF. The CDR3 DNA sequence: TGTGCCAGCAGCCTCCGAGGGACGGAAGAGACCCAGTACTTC.

The chain links TRBV7-3 to TRBJ2-7, with 10 bases aligning to TRBD2. V gave up 5 bases and J gave up 3 bases; unmatched junction bases: 10. Germline CDR1 is SGHTA and CDR2 is FQGTGA. This CDR3 region has 16 residues. CDR3 amino acids: CASSPRGSGGDYEQYF. CDR3 nucleotides: TGTGCCAGCAGCCCACGAGGGAGCGGGGGGGACTACGAGCAGTACTTC.

This chain links TRBV25-1 with TRBJ1-1, with D perhaps TRBD1 (6 bases). Germline CDR1 and CDR2: MGHDK and SYGVNS. The CDR3 has 12 residues. V lost 0 bases, J lost 10 bases, and 9 bases lay in between. The DNA of the CDR3 is TGTGCCAGCAGTGAATATCGGGGGGCAGCTTTCTTT. Amino acids: CASSEYRGAAFF.

CDR3 protein: CASSPGQGRPQHF. The CDR3 coding sequence is TGTGCCAGCAGCCCCGGACAGGGTAGGCCCCAGCATTTT. This chain uses TRBV6-5 with TRBJ1-5; 8 nucleotides line up with TRBD1. This CDR3 is built from 13 residues. From germline, CDR1 is MNHEY and CDR2 SVGAGI. V was pared by 6 bases and J by 9 bases, with 7 bases of the junction left unmatched.

V usage is TRBV18 and J usage is TRBJ1-1; D remains unclear. The CDR3 totals 12 residues. V was pared by 4 bases and J by 6 bases, with 9 bases between. Germline V CDR1 and CDR2: KGHSH, LQKENI. For the CDR3, the DNA is TGTGCCAGCTCACTTGAGGTGGCTGAAGCTTTCTTT. Translated: CASSLEVAEAFF. Combining the CDR3 with reference TRBV18 and TRBJ1-1 gives the whole variable domain NAGVMQNPRHLVRRRGQEARLRCSPMKGHSHVYWYRQLPEEGLKFMVYLQKENIIDESGMPKERFSAEFPKEGPSILRIQQVVRGDSAAYFCASSLEVAEAFFGQGTRLTVV.

This chain connects TRBV5-6 to TRBJ1-2; D may be TRBD1 (6 bases). Trimming pared 10 bases from V and 0 bases from J, leaving 13 bases between. The CDR3 is 13 residues long. Germline loops: CDR1 SGHDT, CDR2 YYEEEE. In DNA, the CDR3 is TGTGCCGACGAAGGGGGGACTAACTATGGCTACACCTTC. It encodes CADEGGTNYGYTF.

This chain connects TRBV29-1 to TRBJ2-1, with TRBD2 identical over 9 bases. V was pared by 3 bases and J by 10 bases, with 16 bases of the junction left unmatched. The CDR3 is made up of 16 amino acids. CDR1 and CDR2 (germline): SQVTM, ANQGSEA. The CDR3 nucleotides read TGCAGCGTTGAGGACCCCTTGTCTAGCGGGGTGGGAGAGCAGTTCTTC. Translated: CSVEDPLSSGVGEQFF.

The J gene is TRBJ2-5, the V gene TRBV6-1; 11 positions agree with TRBD2. Germline CDR1 and CDR2: MNHNS and SASEGT. The CDR3 extends over 16 amino acids. J was trimmed by 10 bases and V by 6 bases; bases with no gene match: 16. The CDR3: CASSPRASGGPSDQYF. CDR3 bases: TGTGCCAGCAGCCCCAGGGCTAGCGGGGGGCCTAGCGACCAGTACTTC.

This chain uses TRBV12-5 with TRBJ2-3, with TRBD1 matching over 9 bases. V trimming: 6 bases; J trimming: 5 bases; junction bases outside the gene matches: 12. The CDR3 covers 16 residues. The germline V gene has CDR1 LGHNT and CDR2 FRNRAP. Here the CDR3 reads CASGPPGQGRGDTQYF. The DNA of the CDR3 is TGTGCTAGTGGCCCTCCGGGACAGGGAAGGGGAGATACGCAGTATTTT.

The chain carries TRBV20-1 and TRBJ2-5, with D unclear. Germline loops: CDR1 DFQATT, CDR2 SNEGSKA (reference sequence). This CDR3 region has 11 residues. CDR3 nucleotide sequence: TGCAGCCTAAACATTCAAGAGACCCAGTACTTC. This sequence encodes CSLNIQETQYF.